Each of the 23 T cell receptor beta chains below was sequenced from the same sample in a study of molecular identifiers for immune sequencing clone quantification. Using its own MiXCR run on the PCR reads, TCRdb lists one record per CDR3 protein. The sample holds about half a million distinct CDR3 sequences, 20% to 25% seen once. Sequenced input: naive CD8+ T cells from blood, with Jurkat cell RNA spiked in. As to subset: FACS-sorted CD8+CD4-CCR7+CD45RA+ naive T cells. These receptors were obtained from a human donor in good health. Some libraries in this study had Jurkat cell RNA spiked in.

A few counts support this clonotype. The chain carries TRBV12-3 or TRBV12-4 and TRBJ2-5; no clear D gene. This CDR3 is built from 13 residues. Trimming cost V 5 bases and J 9 bases, with 16 bases left between them. CDR3 sequence: CASSTAPEVAQYF. CDR3 DNA sequence: TGTGCCAGCAGTACCGCCCCTGAAGTGGCCCAGTACTTC.

This clonotype was recorded at least ten times. The gene calls are TRBV25-1 and TRBJ2-7; D might be TRBD2 (5 bases). This CDR3 is 13 amino acids long. Deletions cut 3 bases from V and 3 bases from J, with 9 bases between. CDR1 and CDR2 (germline): MGHDK, SYGVNS. The CDR3 bases are TGTGCCAGCAGTGAGCAGGAGGACTACGAGCAGTACTTC. Translation gives CASSEQEDYEQYF.

This clonotype was seen at least ten times. The V and J genes are TRBV30 and TRBJ2-3, with D perhaps given as TRBD1 or TRBD2 (5 bases each). Per germline, CDR1 GTSNPN and CDR2 SVGIG (reference sequence). The CDR3 sequence is 15 residues long. Trimming removed 4 bases from V and 1 base from J, with 15 bases in between. The CDR3 DNA follows: TGTGCCTGGACCTTCTTGGGGACGGGCACAGATACGCAGTATTTT. This codes for CAWTFLGTGTDTQYF. Together with reference TRBV30 and TRBJ2-3, the CDR3 gives the full variable domain: SQTIHQWPATLVQPVGSPLSLECTVEGTSNPNLYWYRQAAGRGLQLLFYSVGIGQISSEVPQNLSASRPQDRQFILSSKKLLLSDSGFYLCAWTFLGTGTDTQYFGPGTRLTVL.

This clonotype was recorded once. The genes are TRBV5-1 and TRBJ2-1; TRBD2 matches at 11 bases. Germline V lookup: CDR1 SGHRS, CDR2 YFSETQ. The CDR3 extends over 13 amino acids. V lost 5 bases, J lost 8 bases, and 3 bases stayed unmatched. CDR3 sequence reads: CASSSGGADEQFF. CDR3 bases: TGCGCCAGCAGTAGCGGGGGGGCCGATGAGCAGTTCTTC.

This clonotype was seen just once. A much larger clone is a single base away; this may be a read error. The chain is built from TRBV24-1 and TRBJ2-2; tentative D call: TRBD2 (6 bases). CDR3 length: 12 amino acids. Germline V gene data show CDR1 as KGHDR and CDR2 as SFDVKD. The CDR3 DNA sequence: TGTGCCACCAGTGATGGCACCGGGGGGCTGTTTTTT. It codes for CATSDGTGGLFF.

This clonotype occurred a few times. The chain carries TRBV7-9 and TRBJ2-7, with D unclear. V was cut by 7 bases and J by 0 bases, with 10 bases left in between. Germline assignment: CDR1 SEHNR and CDR2 FQNEAQ (reference sequence). The CDR3 is made up of 13 amino acids. CDR3 in amino acids: CASKDGPSYEQYF. The CDR3, as DNA: TGTGCCAGCAAGGACGGACCCTCCTACGAGCAGTACTTC.

The V call is TRBV10-3, the J call TRBJ2-3, with TRBD1 identical over 12 bases. This CDR3 spans 17 amino acids. Germline V gene sequence: CDR1 ENHRY, CDR2 SYGVKD. V lost 3 bases to trimming and J lost 3 bases; unmatched junction nucleotides: 7. The CDR3 nucleotides are TGTGCCATCAGTGATCCGGGACAGGGGGCGCGTACAGATACGCAGTATTTT. Amino acid sequence: CAISDPGQGARTDTQYF.

This clonotype was found many times. The chain uses TRBV29-1 and TRBJ2-3; tentative D call: TRBD2 (7 bases). V lost 5 bases to trimming and J lost 4 bases, with 13 bases between them. CDR1 and CDR2 (germline): SQVTM, ANQGSEA. This CDR3 comprises 13 residues. For the CDR3, the DNA is TGCAGCGTTCAAGGGGGGGAGGCAGATACGCAGTATTTT. Its protein product is CSVQGGEADTQYF.

This clonotype was seen a few times. The rearrangement links TRBV3-1 to TRBJ1-3; no definite D call. The length of the CDR3 is 17 residues. Per germline, CDR1 LGHDT and CDR2 YNNKEL (reference sequence). V was shortened by 4 bases and J by 4 bases, with 20 bases between the two germline ends. The CDR3 nucleotides are TGTGCCAGCAGCCTAAAGACCCAACCTATCTCCGGAAACACCATATATTTT. Residues: CASSLKTQPISGNTIYF.

The chain couples TRBV4-1 to TRBJ2-7, with D perhaps TRBD1 or TRBD2 (5 bases each). The V and J ends lost 1 base and 7 bases respectively, with 14 bases between them. Germline CDR1 and CDR2: MGHRA and YSYEKL. The CDR3 has 14 amino acids. DNA of the CDR3: TGCGCCAGCAGCCAAGCCTCTCGGGGCTGGGAGCAGTACTTC. The encoded protein is CASSQASRGWEQYF.

The gene calls are TRBV20-1 and TRBJ2-1; tentative D call: TRBD2 (6 bases). There are 16 residues in the CDR3. Germline assignment: CDR1 DFQATT and CDR2 SNEGSKA (reference sequence). V lost 3 bases and J 0 bases, leaving 15 bases between the germline ends. CDR3 sequence reads: CSARGLAESSYNEQFF. The CDR3 DNA is TGCAGTGCTAGGGGCTTAGCGGAAAGCTCCTACAATGAGCAGTTCTTC.

The table lists this clonotype with a few counts. V and J are TRBV20-1 and TRBJ2-2; 13 bases match TRBD2. V dropped 6 bases and J dropped 7; count of bases not matched to a gene: 14. This CDR3 has 17 amino acids. The germline gives CDR1 DFQATT, CDR2 SNEGSKA (reference sequence). CDR3 amino acids: CSAFTGLAGSNGGELFF. CDR3 nucleotide sequence: TGCAGTGCCTTCACGGGACTAGCGGGATCTAATGGCGGGGAGCTGTTTTTT.

This clonotype was observed many times. This chain links TRBV29-1 with TRBJ1-4, with a weak D call TRBD1 (6 bases). From germline, CDR1 is SQVTM and CDR2 ANQGSEA. Trimming took 5 bases from V and 0 from J, leaving 7 bases between them. The CDR3 is 13 amino acids. CDR3 sequence: CSVWTATNEKLFF. The CDR3 DNA sequence: TGCAGCGTTTGGACAGCAACTAATGAAAAACTGTTTTTT.

The rearrangement uses TRBV19 and TRBJ2-7; no clear D. V lost 1 base, J lost 2 bases, and 9 bases lay in between. Germline V gene data show CDR1 as LNHDA and CDR2 as SQIVND (reference sequence). The CDR3 has 14 residues. CDR3 in DNA: TGTGCCAGTAGTATAGGAGTGATTGCCTACGAGCAGTACTTC. This codes for CASSIGVIAYEQYF.

The chain couples TRBV6-1 to TRBJ2-1, with 9 bases identical to TRBD1. V dropped 7 bases and J dropped 8; count of bases not matched to a gene: 18. The CDR3 contains 17 residues. Germline V lookup: CDR1 MNHNS, CDR2 SASEGT. The CDR3 is CASILSWGRTGDDEQFF. The DNA of the CDR3 is TGTGCCAGCATCCTCTCCTGGGGCCGGACAGGGGACGATGAGCAGTTCTTC.

This clonotype was seen at least ten times. J is TRBJ1-5 and V is TRBV24-1, with D hard to call. CDR3 length equals 14 residues. The V end lost 3 bases, the J end lost 1 base, and 6 bases lay between the germline ends. Germline V CDR1 and CDR2: KGHDR, SFDVKD. The CDR3 loop is CATSDSQSNQPQHF. The CDR3 DNA follows: TGTGCCACCAGTGATAGCCAGAGCAATCAGCCCCAGCATTTT.

This clonotype was detected many times. The rearrangement uses TRBV4-3 and TRBJ2-7; either TRBD1 or TRBD2 may fit D (5 bases each). Germline CDR1 is LGHNA and CDR2 is YSLEER. The V end was cut by 3 bases, the J end by 6 bases, with 12 bases between. The CDR3 sequence is 13 residues long. In DNA form, the CDR3 reads TGCGCCAGCAGCCAGGACCGGGGCCCCGAGCAGTACTTC. It codes for CASSQDRGPEQYF.

This clonotype was observed a few times. The chain uses TRBV7-9 and TRBJ2-1; D unclear. Germline assignment: CDR1 SEHNR and CDR2 FQNEAQ (reference sequence). Deletions cut 6 bases from V and 5 bases from J, with 11 bases between. This CDR3 contains 13 residues. CDR3 coding DNA: TGTGCCAGCAGAGACCAAGGAGACAATGAGCAGTTCTTC. Translation: CASRDQGDNEQFF.

As for this clonotype: With a much larger clone just one base away, this may be a read error. This sequence joins TRBV29-1 and TRBJ2-1, with D possibly matching TRBD2 (6 bases). Germline V gene sequence: CDR1 SQVTM, CDR2 ANQGSEA. The CDR3 length is 13 residues. The CDR3 DNA is TGCGGCTTCCGCCGACTAGAAAGCAATGAGCAGTTCTTC. Protein sequence: CGFRRLESNEQFF.

The sample holds many counts of this clonotype. The V gene is TRBV13, the J gene TRBJ1-1; TRBD1 agrees at 7 bases. Germline CDR1 is PRHDT and CDR2 is FYEKMQ (reference sequence). This CDR3 has 15 amino acids. Unmatched junction bases numbered 7, after V lost 0 bases and J lost 6 bases. The CDR3 region has the DNA TGTGCCAGCAGCTTAGGTGGGCAGGGGGAGTCTGAAGCTTTCTTT. It specifies CASSLGGQGESEAFF.

This clonotype was counted at least ten times. The J gene is TRBJ2-5, the V gene TRBV7-9; D remains unclear. Per germline, CDR1 SEHNR and CDR2 FQNEAQ (reference sequence). This CDR3 has 12 amino acids. Trimming pared 5 bases from V and 5 bases from J, leaving 9 bases between. The DNA for the CDR3 is TGTGCCAGCAGCGCCTTTGCGGAGACCCAGTACTTC. Protein product: CASSAFAETQYF. The full variable domain, its missing parts supplied by reference TRBV7-9 and TRBJ2-5, is DTGVSQNPRHKITKRGQNVTFRCDPISEHNRLYWYRQTLGQGPEFLTYFQNEAQLEKSRLLSDRFSAERPKGSFSTLEIQRTEQGDSAMYLCASSAFAETQYFGPGTRLLVL.

V gene TRBV27 combines with J gene TRBJ2-7, with 9 positions matching TRBD1. Per the germline V gene, CDR1 is MNHEY and CDR2 is SMNVEV (reference sequence). V lost 5 bases to trimming and J lost 4 bases; unmatched junction nucleotides: 6. The CDR3 is 14 residues long. CDR3 sequence: CASSPLTGGYEQYF. In nucleotides, the CDR3 is TGTGCCAGCAGTCCTCTGACAGGGGGGTACGAGCAGTACTTC.

This clonotype appeared many times. The chain carries TRBV4-2 and TRBJ2-2, with no clear D. Germline values: CDR1 LGHNA, CDR2 YNFKEQ. V was clipped by 4 bases and J by 6 bases, with 3 bases between them. The CDR3 totals 11 residues. The DNA of the CDR3 is TGTGCCAGCAGCCGGGCCGGGGAGCTGTTTTTT. Its protein product is CASSRAGELFF.